Below, 29 T cell receptor beta chains from the same sample are listed, as sequenced in a study of blood T cells in healthy people across ages. The use of a sample-barcoded 5' primer and a J-beta primer mix characterized a second PCR of roughly 7 to 11 cycles. Via MiXCR, TCRdb re-called the 5' RACE reads, giving one row per CDR3 protein. The repertoire holds nearly 1 million distinct CDR3 sequences, 51% seen once, with 20% to 25% in the top ten. The sequenced material came from blood. The receptors shown here come from a woman in her sixties or seventies in good health.

This clonotype was found a few times. The V gene is TRBV5-1, the J gene TRBJ2-1; D not certain. CDR1 and CDR2 (germline): SGHRS, YFSETQ. Trimming shortened V by 4 bases and J by 0 bases, and 11 bases separated the two germline ends. CDR3 length equals 15 residues. The CDR3 bases are TGCGCCAGCAGCAACGGTAGGAGCTCCTACAATGAGCAGTTCTTC. Protein: CASSNGRSSYNEQFF.

This rearrangement joins TRBV28 to TRBJ2-4; 11 bases align to TRBD2. The J call could be wrong; TRBJ2-7 is a better fit for the DNA end. Germline lookup yields CDR1 MDHEN and CDR2 SYDVKM. The CDR3 contains 20 residues. Here the CDR3 reads CASSLRHGLAGRSAAYEQYF. CDR3 coding DNA: TGTGCCAGCAGTTTACGCCACGGACTAGCGGGTAGGAGCGCCGCCTACGAGCAGTACTTC.

J is TRBJ2-1 and V is TRBV5-1; no clear D gene. CDR3 length: 14 residues. Trimming removed 1 base from V and 8 bases from J, with 13 bases in between. CDR1 SGHRS and CDR2 YFSETQ come from the germline V gene. The chain's CDR3 is CASSLISPAYEQFF. CDR3 nucleotide sequence: TGCGCCAGCAGCTTGATCAGTCCGGCGTATGAGCAGTTCTTC.

The gene calls are TRBV20-1 and TRBJ2-2, with TRBD1 matching over 7 bases. The CDR3 contains 14 residues. Germline V gene data show CDR1 as DFQATT and CDR2 as SNEGSKA (reference sequence). V gave up 3 bases and J gave up 6 bases; unmatched junction bases: 7. DNA for the CDR3: TGCAGTGCTAGCCCGACAGGGAGCGCCGGGGAGCTGTTTTTT. Its protein is CSASPTGSAGELFF.

The rearrangement links TRBV12-5 to TRBJ2-1; D may be TRBD2 (6 bases). Germline loops: CDR1 LGHNT, CDR2 FRNRAP. V was shortened by 6 bases and J by 6 bases, with 18 bases between the two germline ends. This CDR3 is built from 15 residues. The CDR3 sequence: CASGLPGTSINEQFF. In DNA form, the CDR3 reads TGTGCTAGTGGCCTCCCCGGTACTAGCATCAATGAGCAGTTCTTC.

The genes are TRBV2 and TRBJ2-7; D tentatively reads TRBD1 or TRBD2 (5 bases each). The CDR3 spans 16 residues. In germline, CDR1 is SNHLY, CDR2 FYNNEI. V was shortened by 11 bases and J by 2 bases, with 25 bases between the two germline ends. CDR3 amino acids: CAAHTTPGTVAYEQYF. CDR3 nucleotides: TGTGCCGCCCACACAACGCCGGGGACCGTAGCCTACGAGCAGTACTTC.

The sample holds a few counts of this clonotype. The J gene is TRBJ1-6, the V gene TRBV4-3; TRBD1 matches at 8 bases. Trimming took 0 bases from V and 5 from J; bases not matched to a gene: 3. This CDR3 spans 16 amino acids. Germline V CDR1 and CDR2: LGHNA, YSLEER. The CDR3 DNA reads as TGCGCCAGCAGCCAAGACCCGACAGGGGATAATTCACCCCTCCACTTT. Protein product: CASSQDPTGDNSPLHF.

The chain uses TRBV6-5 and TRBJ2-7; the match to TRBD2 covers 15 bases. Germline CDR1 reads MNHEY; CDR2 reads SVGAGI. This CDR3 region has 16 residues. After removal of 5 bases from V and 4 bases from J, the junction contained 6 bases not matched to a gene. CDR3 loop: CASSTRTSGRAYEQYF. CDR3 coding DNA: TGTGCCAGCAGTACCCGGACTAGCGGGAGGGCATACGAGCAGTACTTC.

This clonotype occurred many times. In nucleotides, the CDR3 is TGTGCCAGCCAAGAAAAGGGGGCTGGGGCCAACGTCCTGACTTTC. Its protein is CASQEKGAGANVLTF. The V and J genes are TRBV6-5 and TRBJ2-6, with a tentative D call TRBD1 (6 bases). This CDR3 spans 15 amino acids. V was pared by 8 bases and J by 2 bases, with 13 bases between. CDR1 is MNHEY and CDR2 is SVGAGI in the germline V gene.

The CDR3 DNA reads TGTGCCAGCAGCCCGGGACAGGACGGCTACGAGCAGTACTTC. Its protein is CASSPGQDGYEQYF. The chain uses TRBV5-6 and TRBJ2-5, with 8 nucleotides matching TRBD1. Matching the DNA end better, TRBJ2-7 makes the J call doubtful. The CDR3 loop spans 14 amino acids. Germline CDR1 is SGHDT and CDR2 is YYEEEE.

In its sample, this clonotype was seen a few times. The chain is built from TRBV5-1 and TRBJ2-1; D possibly matches TRBD1 or TRBD2 (5 bases each). Trimming stripped 4 bases from V and 9 bases from J, with 17 bases between. The CDR3 covers 14 residues. In germline, CDR1 is SGHRS, CDR2 YFSETQ. This chain's CDR3 is CASSPTVRGGEQFF. CDR3 DNA sequence: TGCGCCAGCAGCCCGACCGTGAGGGGTGGTGAGCAGTTCTTC.

This sequence joins TRBV7-2 and TRBJ2-5; a possible D gene is TRBD2 (6 bases). CDR3 length: 17 amino acids. Germline CDR1 reads SGHTA; CDR2 reads FQGNSA. Trimming took 1 base from V and 1 from J, leaving 16 bases between them. The chain's CDR3 is CASSLVPQGTVQETQYF. The CDR3, as DNA: TGTGCCAGCAGCTTAGTCCCGCAAGGGACTGTCCAAGAGACCCAGTACTTC.

In regard to this clonotype: A much larger clone lies one base from this, so it may be a read error. CDR3 sequence reads: CASTTNTRTVSYEQYF. CDR3 bases: TGTGCCAGCACCACGAACACCCGGACAGTCTCCTACGAGCAGTACTTC. The chain employs TRBV7-9 and TRBJ2-7, with a tentative D call TRBD1 (6 bases). CDR1 is SEHNR and CDR2 is FQNEAQ in the germline V gene (reference sequence). The CDR3 contains 16 residues. V was cut by 7 bases and J by 0 bases, with 19 bases left in between.

CDR3 sequence reads: CASSDPGRGTVDTQYF. The CDR3 DNA is TGCGCCAGCAGCGATCCTGGGAGGGGGACGGTAGATACGCAGTATTTT. This sequence joins TRBV4-1 and TRBJ2-3, with D possibly being TRBD2 (7 bases). Deletions cut 5 bases from V and 5 bases from J, with 20 bases between. The length of the CDR3 is 16 residues. CDR1 MGHRA and CDR2 YSYEKL come from the germline V gene.

The rearrangement links TRBV4-1 to TRBJ2-7, with TRBD2 matching 10 bases. In germline, CDR1 is MGHRA, CDR2 YSYEKL. V was pared by 3 bases and J by 6 bases, with 8 bases of the junction left unmatched. The CDR3 runs 15 residues. CDR3 residues: CASSHGGLAGVEQYF. The CDR3 nucleotides read TGCGCCAGCAGCCATGGGGGGCTAGCGGGAGTCGAGCAGTACTTC.

This clonotype appeared a few times. The genes are TRBV3-1 and TRBJ2-7, with 7 bases that match TRBD2. Germline V CDR1 and CDR2: LGHDT, YNNKEL (reference sequence). V was clipped by 7 bases and J by 2 bases; unmatched bases: 8. The CDR3 is 14 residues long. The DNA of the CDR3 is TGTGCCAGCAAAAAATCTAGCGGAACCTACGAGCAGTACTTC. Amino acid sequence: CASKKSSGTYEQYF.

The genes are TRBV9 and TRBJ1-1, with D unclear. This CDR3 is 13 amino acids long. V lost 3 bases to trimming and J lost 8 bases, with 14 bases between them. Germline loops: CDR1 SGDLS, CDR2 YYNGEE. The CDR3 region has the DNA TGTGCCAGCAGCGAGGGCCCTCGTGTAGAAGCTTTCTTT. Its translation is CASSEGPRVEAFF.

The chain links TRBV29-1 to TRBJ2-1, with D maybe TRBD1 (6 bases). V lost 5 bases and J lost 8, with 10 bases in between. The CDR3 runs 11 residues. The germline V gene has CDR1 SQVTM and CDR2 ANQGSEA. CDR3 residues: CSVFGGYEQFF. The DNA for the CDR3 is TGCAGCGTTTTTGGGGGCTATGAGCAGTTCTTC.

The V call is TRBV10-3, the J call TRBJ2-5, with D hard to call. V lost 6 bases and J lost 2, with 10 bases in between. CDR3 length equals 13 residues. Germline V gives CDR1 ENHRY, CDR2 SYGVKD. CDR3 in DNA: TGTGCCATCAGGAGCATGGGTCAAGAGACCCAGTACTTC. This translates into CAIRSMGQETQYF.

The V gene is TRBV29-1, the J gene TRBJ2-1, with 10 bases matching TRBD2. V gave up 7 bases and J gave up 5 bases; unmatched junction bases: 17. CDR1 SQVTM and CDR2 ANQGSEA come from the germline V gene. The CDR3 is 17 residues long. CDR3 coding DNA: TGCAGCGGAAGACTAGCGGGCCGTAAATGGGGAAACAATGAGCAGTTCTTC. This encodes CSGRLAGRKWGNNEQFF.

This clonotype was observed a handful of times. The rearrangement links TRBV6-2 or TRBV6-3 to TRBJ2-2, with a tentative D call TRBD2 (6 bases). V was clipped by 5 bases and J by 5 bases, with 9 bases between them. The CDR3 extends over 13 amino acids. Germline V gene data show CDR1 as MNHEY and CDR2 as SVGEGT. This chain's CDR3 is CASSVAGTGELFF. Written as DNA, the CDR3 is TGTGCCAGCAGTGTCGCGGGAACCGGGGAGCTGTTTTTT.

The chain recombines TRBV7-2 with TRBJ2-1; D ambiguous. The end of the DNA is better explained by TRBJ2-7, so the J call may be wrong. The CDR3 is 15 residues long. Per the germline V gene, CDR1 is SGHTA and CDR2 is FQGNSA. The CDR3 bases are TGTGCCAGCAGCTCAGACTGGAGCTCCTACAATGAGCAGTACTTC. This gives the protein CASSSDWSSYNEQYF.

This clonotype was counted only a few times. The chain is built from TRBV6-2 or TRBV6-3 and TRBJ2-7, with TRBD2 matching over 8 bases. CDR1 and CDR2 from the germline V gene are MNHEY and SVGEGT. J gave up 5 bases and V 4 bases, and 10 bases lay outside the gene matches. This CDR3 has 15 residues. For the CDR3, the DNA is TGTGCCAGCAGTTCCCCCAGCGGGAGCTTCCACGAGCAGTACTTC. Its protein is CASSSPSGSFHEQYF.

In DNA, the CDR3 is TGTGCCAGCAGTTTATGGGGACAGGGGGCGATTAGGGAGGCCCAGTACTTC. Protein: CASSLWGQGAIREAQYF. This chain links TRBV28 with TRBJ2-5, with 12 bases fitting TRBD1. Germline V gene sequence: CDR1 MDHEN, CDR2 SYDVKM. The CDR3 extends over 17 amino acids. J was trimmed by 9 bases and V by 0 bases; bases with no gene match: 11.

The chain couples TRBV20-1 to TRBJ2-1; a weak D match, TRBD2 (5 bases). Germline V gives CDR1 DFQATT, CDR2 SNEGSKA (reference sequence). The CDR3 is 16 residues long. The V and J ends lost 3 bases and 0 bases respectively, with 15 bases between them. The DNA of the CDR3 is TGCAGTGCTAGCGGCGCCCCGGGGAGCTCCTACAATGAGCAGTTCTTC. Translation: CSASGAPGSSYNEQFF.

The chain combines TRBV6-2 or TRBV6-3 with TRBJ2-7; 7 bases are a match to TRBD1. After removal of 4 bases from V and 3 bases from J, the junction contained 9 bases not matched to a gene. Germline CDR1 MNHEY, CDR2 SVGEGT. The CDR3 has 15 residues. This CDR3 is CASSSTGERSYEQYF. The CDR3 nucleotides are TGTGCCAGCAGTTCTACAGGGGAAAGGAGCTACGAGCAGTACTTC.

In its sample, this clonotype was seen a few times. This sequence joins TRBV29-1 and TRBJ1-2, with D maybe TRBD1 (5 bases). Germline CDR1 SQVTM, CDR2 ANQGSEA. The CDR3 sequence is 12 residues long. Trimming left V 5 bases short and J 4 bases short, with 11 bases between. CDR3 in amino acids: CSVFRALYGYTF. The CDR3 DNA is TGCAGCGTTTTCAGGGCCCTCTATGGCTACACCTTC.

The chain uses TRBV20-1 and TRBJ2-1; 11 positions agree with TRBD1. The CDR3 runs 15 residues. V lost 4 bases to trimming and J lost 2 bases; unmatched junction nucleotides: 4. Germline CDR1 DFQATT, CDR2 SNEGSKA (reference sequence). DNA for the CDR3: TGCAGTGCTAAACCGGGACAGGGGGCCTACAATGAGCAGTTCTTC. This sequence encodes CSAKPGQGAYNEQFF.

This clonotype was seen a few times. The CDR3 DNA reads TGTGCCAGCAGTTCTAGCGGGAGACGGATAGACATTCAGTACTTC. Its protein is CASSSSGRRIDIQYF. This chain joins TRBV28 and TRBJ2-4; 10 bases line up with TRBD2. The germline V gene has CDR1 MDHEN and CDR2 SYDVKM. The CDR3 covers 15 residues. The V segment lost 4 bases and the J segment 8 bases; nucleotides outside the gene matches: 8.